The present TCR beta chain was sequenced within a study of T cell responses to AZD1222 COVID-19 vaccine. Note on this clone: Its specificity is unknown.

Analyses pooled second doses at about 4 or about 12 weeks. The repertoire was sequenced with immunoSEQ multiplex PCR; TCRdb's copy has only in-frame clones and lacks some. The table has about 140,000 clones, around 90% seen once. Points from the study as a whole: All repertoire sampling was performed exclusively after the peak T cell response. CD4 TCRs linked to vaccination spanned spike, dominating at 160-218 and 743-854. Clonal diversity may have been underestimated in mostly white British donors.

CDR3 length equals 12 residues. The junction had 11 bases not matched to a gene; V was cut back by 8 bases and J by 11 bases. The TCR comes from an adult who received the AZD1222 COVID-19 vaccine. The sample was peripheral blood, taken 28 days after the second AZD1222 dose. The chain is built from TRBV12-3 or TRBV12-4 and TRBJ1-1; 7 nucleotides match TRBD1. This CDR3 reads CASFGRGRKAFF. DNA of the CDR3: TGTGCCAGCTTTGGCAGGGGGAGGAAGGCTTTCTTT.